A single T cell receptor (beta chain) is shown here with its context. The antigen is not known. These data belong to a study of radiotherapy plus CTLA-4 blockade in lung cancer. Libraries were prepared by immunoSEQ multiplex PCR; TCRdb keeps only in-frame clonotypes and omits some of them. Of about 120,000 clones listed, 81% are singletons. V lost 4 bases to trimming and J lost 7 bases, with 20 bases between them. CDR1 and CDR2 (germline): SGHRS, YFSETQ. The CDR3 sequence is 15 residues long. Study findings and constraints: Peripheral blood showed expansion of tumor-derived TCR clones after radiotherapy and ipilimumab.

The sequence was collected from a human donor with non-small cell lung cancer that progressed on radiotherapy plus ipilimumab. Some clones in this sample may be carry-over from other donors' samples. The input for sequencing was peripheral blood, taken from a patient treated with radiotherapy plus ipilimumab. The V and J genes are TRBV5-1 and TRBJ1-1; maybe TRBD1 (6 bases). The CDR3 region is CASSPTGIVGNEAFF. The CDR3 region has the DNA TGCGCCAGCAGCCCTACAGGGATAGTCGGGAATGAAGCTTTCTTT.